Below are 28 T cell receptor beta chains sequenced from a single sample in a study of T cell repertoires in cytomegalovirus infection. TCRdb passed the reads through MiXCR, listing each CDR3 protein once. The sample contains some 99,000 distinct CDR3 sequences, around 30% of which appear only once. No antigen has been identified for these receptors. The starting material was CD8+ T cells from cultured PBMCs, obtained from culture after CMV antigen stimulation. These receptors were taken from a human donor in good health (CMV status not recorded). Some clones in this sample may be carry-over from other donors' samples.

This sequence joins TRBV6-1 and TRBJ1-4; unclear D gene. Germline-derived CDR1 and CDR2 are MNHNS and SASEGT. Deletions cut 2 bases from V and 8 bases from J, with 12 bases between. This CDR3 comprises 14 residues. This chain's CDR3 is CASSESGIPEKLFF. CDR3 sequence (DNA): TGTGCCAGCAGTGAATCGGGCATTCCGGAAAAACTGTTTTTT.

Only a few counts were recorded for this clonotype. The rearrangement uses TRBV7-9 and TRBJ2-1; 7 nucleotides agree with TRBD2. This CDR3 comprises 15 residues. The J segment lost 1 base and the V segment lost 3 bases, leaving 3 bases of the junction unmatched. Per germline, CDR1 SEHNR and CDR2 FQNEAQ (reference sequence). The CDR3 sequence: CASSFGGSSYNEQFF. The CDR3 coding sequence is TGTGCCAGCAGCTTCGGGGGGTCGTCCTACAATGAGCAGTTCTTC.

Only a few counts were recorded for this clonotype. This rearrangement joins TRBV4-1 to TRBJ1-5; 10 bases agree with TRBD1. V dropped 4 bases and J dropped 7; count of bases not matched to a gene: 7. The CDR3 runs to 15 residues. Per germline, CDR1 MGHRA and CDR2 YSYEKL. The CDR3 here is CASSPVGTGDQPQHF. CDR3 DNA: TGCGCCAGCAGCCCAGTGGGGACAGGGGACCAGCCCCAGCATTTT.

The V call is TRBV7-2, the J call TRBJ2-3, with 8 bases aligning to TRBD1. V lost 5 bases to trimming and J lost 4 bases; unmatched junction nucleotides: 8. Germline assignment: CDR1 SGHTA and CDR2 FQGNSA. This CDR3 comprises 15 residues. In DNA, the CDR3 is TGTGCCAGCAGCCCCCCGGCAGGGGGCCCAGATACGCAGTATTTT. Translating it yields CASSPPAGGPDTQYF. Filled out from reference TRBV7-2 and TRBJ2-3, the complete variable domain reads GAGVSQSPSNKVTEKGKDVELRCDPISGHTALYWYRQSLGQGLEFLIYFQGNSAPDKSGLPSDRFSAERTGGSVSTLTIQRTQQEDSAVYLCASSPPAGGPDTQYFGPGTRLTVL.

The CDR3 nucleotides are TGTGCCAGCAGTGCCTGGGCGGGGGGCAACAATGAGCAGTTCTTC. This encodes CASSAWAGGNNEQFF. This sequence joins TRBV6-5 and TRBJ2-1; 8 nucleotides agree with TRBD2. The length of the CDR3 is 15 residues. The trim removed 5 bases at V and 5 bases at J, leaving 8 bases unmatched. Germline CDR1 MNHEY, CDR2 SVGAGI.

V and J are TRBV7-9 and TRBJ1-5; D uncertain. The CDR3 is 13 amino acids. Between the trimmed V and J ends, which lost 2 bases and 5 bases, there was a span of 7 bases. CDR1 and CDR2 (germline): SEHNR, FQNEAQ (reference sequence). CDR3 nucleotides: TGTGCCAGCAGCTTACACTCGGATCAGCCCCAGCATTTT. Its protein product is CASSLHSDQPQHF.

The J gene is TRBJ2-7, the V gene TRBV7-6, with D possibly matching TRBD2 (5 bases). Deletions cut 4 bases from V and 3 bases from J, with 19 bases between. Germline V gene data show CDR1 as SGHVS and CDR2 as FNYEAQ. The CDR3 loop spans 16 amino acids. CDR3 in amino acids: CASSSATPRGVYEQYF. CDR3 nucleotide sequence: TGTGCCAGCAGCTCAGCGACTCCCCGGGGAGTCTACGAGCAGTACTTC.

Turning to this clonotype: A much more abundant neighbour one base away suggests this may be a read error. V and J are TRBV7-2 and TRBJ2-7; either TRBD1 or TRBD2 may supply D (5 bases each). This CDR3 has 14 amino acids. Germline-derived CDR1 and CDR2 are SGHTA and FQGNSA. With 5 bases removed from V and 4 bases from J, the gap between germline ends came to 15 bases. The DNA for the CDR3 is TGTGCCAGCAGCCTCCCGGGACGGGGTTACGAGCAGTACTTC. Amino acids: CASSLPGRGYEQYF.

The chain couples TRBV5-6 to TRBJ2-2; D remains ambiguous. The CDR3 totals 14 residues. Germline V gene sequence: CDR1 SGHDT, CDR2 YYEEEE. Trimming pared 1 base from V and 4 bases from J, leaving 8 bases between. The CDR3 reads CASSLILSTGELFF. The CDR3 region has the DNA TGTGCCAGCAGCTTGATTCTTTCCACCGGGGAGCTGTTTTTT.

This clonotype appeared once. The CDR3 region has the DNA TGCAGTGCTAGAGACGACGAGGGGGCGCGTTCACCCCTCCACTTT. Protein product: CSARDDEGARSPLHF. The chain uses TRBV20-1 and TRBJ1-6, with 7 nucleotides matching TRBD1. Germline trimming cut 0 bases from V and 9 bases from J; bases unmatched to any gene: 8. This CDR3 spans 15 amino acids. Germline lookup yields CDR1 DFQATT and CDR2 SNEGSKA (reference sequence).

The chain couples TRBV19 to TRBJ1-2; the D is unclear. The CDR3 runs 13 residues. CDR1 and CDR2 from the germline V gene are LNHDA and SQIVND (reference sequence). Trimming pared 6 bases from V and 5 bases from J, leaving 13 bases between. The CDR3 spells CASSPSIGYGYTF. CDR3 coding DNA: TGTGCCAGTAGCCCTTCAATTGGTTATGGCTACACCTTC.

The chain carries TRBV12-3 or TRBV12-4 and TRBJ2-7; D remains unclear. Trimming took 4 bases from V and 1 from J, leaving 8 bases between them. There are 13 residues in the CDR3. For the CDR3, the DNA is TGTGCCAGCAGTTCCCGCACGTCCTACGAGCAGTACTTC. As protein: CASSSRTSYEQYF.

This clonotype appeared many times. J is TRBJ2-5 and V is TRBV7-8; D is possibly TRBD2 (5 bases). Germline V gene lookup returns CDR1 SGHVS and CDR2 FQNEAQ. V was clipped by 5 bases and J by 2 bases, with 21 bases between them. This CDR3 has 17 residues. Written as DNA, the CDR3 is TGTGCCAGCAGCCTTTACCCCGGACTGCGAGCTCAAGAGACCCAGTACTTC. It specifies CASSLYPGLRAQETQYF.

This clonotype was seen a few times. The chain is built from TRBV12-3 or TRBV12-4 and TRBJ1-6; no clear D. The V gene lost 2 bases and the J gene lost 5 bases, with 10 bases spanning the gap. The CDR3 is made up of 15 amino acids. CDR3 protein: CASSLLARNNSPLHF. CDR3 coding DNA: TGTGCCAGCAGTTTACTCGCCAGGAATAATTCACCCCTCCACTTT.

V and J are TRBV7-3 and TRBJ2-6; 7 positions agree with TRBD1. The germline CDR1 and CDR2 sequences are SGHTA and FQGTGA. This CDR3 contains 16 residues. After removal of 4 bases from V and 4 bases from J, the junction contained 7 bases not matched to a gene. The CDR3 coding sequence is TGTGCCAGCAGCTCTGAACAGGGGCTCGGGGCCAACGTCCTGACTTTC. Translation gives CASSSEQGLGANVLTF. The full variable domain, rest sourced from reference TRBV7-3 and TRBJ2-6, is GAGVSQTPSNKVTEKGKYVELRCDPISGHTALYWYRQSLGQGPEFLIYFQGTGAADDSGLPNDRFFAVRPEGSVSTLKIQRTERGDSAVYLCASSSEQGLGANVLTFGAGSRLTVL.

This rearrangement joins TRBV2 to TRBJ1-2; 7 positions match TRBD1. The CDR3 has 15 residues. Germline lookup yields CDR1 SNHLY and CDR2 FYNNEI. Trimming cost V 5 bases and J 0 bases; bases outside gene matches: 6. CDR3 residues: CASSFTGETNYGYTF. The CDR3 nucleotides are TGTGCCAGCAGTTTCACAGGGGAAACTAACTATGGCTACACCTTC.

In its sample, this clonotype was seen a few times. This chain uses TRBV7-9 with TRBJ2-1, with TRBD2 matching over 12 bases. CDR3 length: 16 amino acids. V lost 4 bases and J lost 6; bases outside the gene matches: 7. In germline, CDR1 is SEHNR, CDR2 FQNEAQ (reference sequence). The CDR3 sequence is CASSSRTSGALNEQFF. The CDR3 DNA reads TGTGCCAGCAGCTCCAGGACTAGCGGGGCCCTCAATGAGCAGTTCTTC.

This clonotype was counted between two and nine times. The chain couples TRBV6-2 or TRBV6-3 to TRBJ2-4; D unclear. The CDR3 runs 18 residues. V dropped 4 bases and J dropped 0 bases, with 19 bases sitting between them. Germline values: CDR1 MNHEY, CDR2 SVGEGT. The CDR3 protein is CASSSEREEYRAKNIQYF. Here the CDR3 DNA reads TGTGCCAGCAGTTCCGAACGCGAAGAATATAGAGCCAAAAACATTCAGTACTTC.

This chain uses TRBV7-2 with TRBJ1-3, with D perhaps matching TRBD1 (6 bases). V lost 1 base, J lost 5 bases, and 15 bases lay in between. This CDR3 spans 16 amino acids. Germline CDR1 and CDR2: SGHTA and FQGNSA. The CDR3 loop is CASSLDVRQARNTIYF. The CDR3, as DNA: TGTGCCAGCAGCTTAGACGTACGACAGGCTAGAAACACCATATATTTT.

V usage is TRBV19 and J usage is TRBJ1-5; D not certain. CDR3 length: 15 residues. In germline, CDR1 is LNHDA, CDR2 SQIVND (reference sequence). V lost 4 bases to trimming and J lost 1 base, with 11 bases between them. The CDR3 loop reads CASSNLDESNQPQHF. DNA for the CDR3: TGTGCCAGTAGTAATTTAGACGAAAGCAATCAGCCCCAGCATTTT.

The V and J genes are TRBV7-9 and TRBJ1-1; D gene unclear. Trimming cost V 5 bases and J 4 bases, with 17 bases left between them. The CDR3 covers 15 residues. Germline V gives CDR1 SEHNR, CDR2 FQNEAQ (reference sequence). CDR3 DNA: TGTGCCAGCAGCGGCTCGAGGTCCTTACCCACTGAAGCTTTCTTT. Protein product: CASSGSRSLPTEAFF.

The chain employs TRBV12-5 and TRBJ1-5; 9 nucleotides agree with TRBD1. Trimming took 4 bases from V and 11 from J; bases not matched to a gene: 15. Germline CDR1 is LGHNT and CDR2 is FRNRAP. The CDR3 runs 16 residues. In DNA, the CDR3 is TGTGCTAGTGGTTGGACACACGAGACAGGGGGTCTAACCCAGCATTTT. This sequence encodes CASGWTHETGGLTQHF.

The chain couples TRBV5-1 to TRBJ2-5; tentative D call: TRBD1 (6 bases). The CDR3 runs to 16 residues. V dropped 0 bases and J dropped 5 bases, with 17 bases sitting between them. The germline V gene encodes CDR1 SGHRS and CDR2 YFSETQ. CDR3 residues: CASSLGGSGVGETQYF. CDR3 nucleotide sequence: TGCGCCAGCAGCTTGGGGGGTTCAGGGGTCGGCGAGACCCAGTACTTC. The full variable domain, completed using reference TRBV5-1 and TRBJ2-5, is KAGVTQTPRYLIKTRGQQVTLSCSPISGHRSVSWYQQTPGQGLQFLFEYFSETQRNKGNFPGRFSGRQFSNSRSEMNVSTLELGDSALYLCASSLGGSGVGETQYFGPGTRLLVL.

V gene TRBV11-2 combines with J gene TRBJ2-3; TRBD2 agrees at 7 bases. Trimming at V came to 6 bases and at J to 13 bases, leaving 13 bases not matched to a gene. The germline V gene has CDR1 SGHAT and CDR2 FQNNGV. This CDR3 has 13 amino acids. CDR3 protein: CASSPTSDPSEYF. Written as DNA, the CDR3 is TGTGCCAGCAGTCCAACTAGCGATCCCTCCGAGTATTTT.

The CDR3 sequence: CASSQDLAYEQFF. CDR3 nucleotides: TGCGCCAGCAGCCAAGATTTAGCGTATGAGCAGTTCTTC. The chain couples TRBV4-1 to TRBJ2-1, with TRBD2 as a possible D gene (5 bases). The CDR3 extends over 13 amino acids. Trimming stripped 0 bases from V and 8 bases from J, with 8 bases between. Germline values: CDR1 MGHRA, CDR2 YSYEKL.

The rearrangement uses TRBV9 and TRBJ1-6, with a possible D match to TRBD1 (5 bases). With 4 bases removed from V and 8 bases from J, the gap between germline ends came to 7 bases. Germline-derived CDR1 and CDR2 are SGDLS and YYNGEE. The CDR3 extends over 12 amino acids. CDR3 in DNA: TGTGCCAGCAGCCCACAGGATTCACCCCTCCACTTT. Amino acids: CASSPQDSPLHF.

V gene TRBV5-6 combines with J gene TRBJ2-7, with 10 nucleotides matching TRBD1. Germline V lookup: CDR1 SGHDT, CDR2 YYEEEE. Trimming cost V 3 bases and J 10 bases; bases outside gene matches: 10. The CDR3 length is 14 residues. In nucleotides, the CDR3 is TGTGCCAGCAGCTGGTGGACAGGGGGGGAGTTTCAGTACGTC. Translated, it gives CASSWWTGGEFQYV.

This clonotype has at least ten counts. The CDR3 loop reads CASSDPPMADYRETQYF. CDR3 bases: TGTGCCAGCAGCGACCCCCCAATGGCAGACTACCGGGAGACCCAGTACTTC. The rearrangement uses TRBV7-8 and TRBJ2-5; maybe TRBD2 (5 bases). Germline CDR1 SGHVS, CDR2 FQNEAQ. The CDR3 runs 17 residues. Trimming left V 5 bases short and J 5 bases short, with 24 bases between.